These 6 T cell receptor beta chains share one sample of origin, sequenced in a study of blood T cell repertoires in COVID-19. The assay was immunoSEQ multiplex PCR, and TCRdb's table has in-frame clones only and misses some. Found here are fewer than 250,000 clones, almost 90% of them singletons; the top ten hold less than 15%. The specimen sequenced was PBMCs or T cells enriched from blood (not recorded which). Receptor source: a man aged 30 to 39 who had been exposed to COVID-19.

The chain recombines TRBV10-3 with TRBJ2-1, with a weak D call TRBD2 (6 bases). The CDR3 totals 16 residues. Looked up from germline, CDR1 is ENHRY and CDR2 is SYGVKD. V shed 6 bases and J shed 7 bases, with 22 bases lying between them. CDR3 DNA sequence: TGTGCCATCAGGGGGGACGCCCGGGGGTATAGGAATGAGCAGTTCTTC. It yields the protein CAIRGDARGYRNEQFF.

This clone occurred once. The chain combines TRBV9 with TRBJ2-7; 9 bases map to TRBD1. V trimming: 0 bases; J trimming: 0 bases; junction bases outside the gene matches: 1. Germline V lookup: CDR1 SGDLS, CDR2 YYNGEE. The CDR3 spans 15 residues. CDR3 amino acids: CASSVGGQGSYEQYF. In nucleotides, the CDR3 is TGTGCCAGCAGCGTAGGGGGACAGGGCTCCTACGAGCAGTACTTC.

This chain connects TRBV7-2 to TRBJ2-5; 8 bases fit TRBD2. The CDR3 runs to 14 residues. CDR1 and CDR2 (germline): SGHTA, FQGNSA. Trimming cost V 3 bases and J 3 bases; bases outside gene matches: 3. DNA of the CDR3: TGTGCCAGCAGCTTTAATAGCGGGGAAGAGACCCAGTACTTC. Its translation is CASSFNSGEETQYF.

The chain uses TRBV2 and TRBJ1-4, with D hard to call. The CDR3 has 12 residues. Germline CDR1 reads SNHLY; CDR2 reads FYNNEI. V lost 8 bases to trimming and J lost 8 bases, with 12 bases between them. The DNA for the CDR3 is TGTGCCAGCTCAGTTCTGAGGGAAAAACTGTTTTTT. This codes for CASSVLREKLFF. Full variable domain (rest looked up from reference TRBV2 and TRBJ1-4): EPEVTQTPSHQVTQMGQEVILRCVPISNHLYFYWYRQILGQKVEFLVSFYNNEISEKSEIFDDQFSVERPDGSNFTLKIRSTKLEDSAMYFCASSVLREKLFFGSGTQLSVL.

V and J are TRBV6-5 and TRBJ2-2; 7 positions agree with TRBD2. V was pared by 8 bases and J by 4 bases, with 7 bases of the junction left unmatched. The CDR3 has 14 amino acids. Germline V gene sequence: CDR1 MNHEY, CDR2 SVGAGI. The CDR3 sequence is CASGERGTTGELFF. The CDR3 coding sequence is TGTGCCAGCGGAGAGCGGGGCACCACCGGGGAGCTGTTTTTT.

The CDR3 nucleotides read TGTGCCAGCAGAACCTTACTAGCGGGAATATACGAGCAGTACTTC. Encoded protein: CASRTLLAGIYEQYF. J is TRBJ2-7 and V is TRBV6-5; 10 bases map to TRBD2. The junction had 9 bases not matched to a gene; V was cut back by 6 bases and J by 4 bases. Germline values: CDR1 MNHEY, CDR2 SVGAGI. This CDR3 is 15 amino acids long.